One sample yielded the 8 T cell receptor beta chains listed below, sequenced in a study of blood T cell repertoires in COVID-19. TCRdb's copy holds only in-frame clones and misses some; the assay was immunoSEQ multiplex PCR. The sample gives roughly 67,000 clones, around 87% of which show up once; 1.2% is in the top ten. The sequencing sample was made of peripheral blood. The receptors shown here come from a woman aged 55 to 70 with acute or convalescent COVID-19.

The V gene is TRBV6-6, the J gene TRBJ1-6; D possibly corresponds to TRBD1 (6 bases). The germline CDR1 and CDR2 sequences are MNHNY and SVGAGI (reference sequence). The CDR3 has 17 amino acids. V shed 5 bases and J shed 3 bases, with 17 bases lying between them. The CDR3 region is CASSRTQTGSYNSPLHF. CDR3 nucleotides: TGTGCCAGCAGTCGGACCCAGACAGGAAGCTATAATTCACCCCTCCACTTT.

This clone was observed a single time. This sequence joins TRBV4-3 and TRBJ2-6; no reliable D call. This CDR3 spans 15 amino acids. CDR1 is LGHNA, CDR2 YSLEER, per germline. V was shortened by 3 bases and J by 4 bases, with 10 bases between the two germline ends. In nucleotides, the CDR3 is TGCGCCAGCAGCCATGCGGTCGGGGGGGCCAACGTCCTGACTTTC. Protein sequence: CASSHAVGGANVLTF.

The genes are TRBV6-5 and TRBJ2-2; 7 positions agree with TRBD1. The CDR3 is 15 residues long. Germline V gives CDR1 MNHEY, CDR2 SVGAGI. After removal of 6 bases from V and 3 bases from J, the junction contained 7 bases not matched to a gene. Here the CDR3 DNA reads TGTGCCAGCAGATTACAGGGGCCCCACACCGGGGAGCTGTTTTTT. This gives the protein CASRLQGPHTGELFF.

V is TRBV24-1 and J is TRBJ1-1, with TRBD1 as a possible D gene (6 bases). The length of the CDR3 is 13 residues. The germline V gene encodes CDR1 KGHDR and CDR2 SFDVKD. The V and J ends lost 3 bases and 10 bases respectively, with 14 bases between them. Here the CDR3 DNA reads TGTGCCACCAGTGATCGCGGGGGGCTTAGAGCTTTCTTT. Its protein product is CATSDRGGLRAFF.

The chain uses TRBV7-8 and TRBJ1-1, with D tentatively TRBD1 (5 bases). Germline CDR1 and CDR2: SGHVS and FQNEAQ. V was shortened by 1 base and J by 7 bases, with 16 bases between the two germline ends. The CDR3 covers 15 residues. CDR3 coding DNA: TGTGCCAGCAGCTTAGGATCCCCAGGGTCGGGTGAAGCTTTCTTT. Encoded protein: CASSLGSPGSGEAFF.

The chain joins TRBV19 to TRBJ2-4, with D possibly matching TRBD1 (6 bases). The germline V and J ends were trimmed by 4 bases and 3 bases, with 13 bases remaining between them. CDR3 size: 15 residues. Germline V lookup: CDR1 LNHDA, CDR2 SQIVND (reference sequence). The CDR3 reads CASSTDRFVKNIQYF. Here the CDR3 DNA reads TGTGCCAGTAGTACCGACAGGTTTGTCAAAAACATTCAGTACTTC.

The chain recombines TRBV5-1 with TRBJ2-5; 7 bases line up with TRBD2. The germline V gene encodes CDR1 SGHRS and CDR2 YFSETQ. This CDR3 comprises 14 residues. The ends lost 2 bases at V and 0 bases at J; junction bases unmatched: 1. The CDR3 loop is CASSLAGNQETQYF. The CDR3 DNA is TGCGCCAGCAGCTTAGCGGGGAACCAAGAGACCCAGTACTTC.

The rearrangement uses TRBV7-8 and TRBJ1-6; 10 nucleotides match TRBD1. The CDR3 totals 15 residues. The V and J ends lost 1 base and 6 bases, in that order; junction bases with no gene match: 0. Germline CDR1 is SGHVS and CDR2 is FQNEAQ. CDR3 amino acids: CASSLGDRGNSPLHF. CDR3 in DNA: TGTGCCAGCAGCTTAGGGGACAGGGGTAATTCACCCCTCCACTTT.